The clone carrying this T cell receptor beta chain has a count of ten or more. What it binds is not known. The assay was immunoSEQ multiplex PCR, and TCRdb's table has in-frame clones only and misses some. The sample contains 200,000 to 250,000 clones, roughly 80% of which appear only once. These donors were members of the roughly 120-subject validation cohort, a group separate from the approximately 670-subject first cohort. Germline V lookup: CDR1 GTSNPN, CDR2 SVGIG (reference sequence). The CDR3 extends over 17 amino acids. With 5 bases removed from V and 4 bases from J, the gap between germline ends came to 26 bases. The sample belongs to a study of cytomegalovirus exposure and HLA in healthy donors. Study conclusions and caveats: First-cohort TCR clusters tended to co-occur in the roughly 130 validation repertoires, a later analysis found. Many donors carried some public TCRs, although rarity characterized most TCR sequences. It was reportedly the case that the classifier diagnosed cytomegalovirus status with high specificity and sensitivity.

This TCR was recovered from a woman between 18 and 29 years old in good health and CMV-seronegative. Sequencing was done on a sample of PBMCs. This chain links TRBV30 with TRBJ1-2; possible D gene TRBD1, 6 bases. The CDR3 DNA sequence: TGTGCCTGGGCACAATCAAGGGGGGCAGGCCTTTCCTATGGCTACACCTTC. This codes for CAWAQSRGAGLSYGYTF.